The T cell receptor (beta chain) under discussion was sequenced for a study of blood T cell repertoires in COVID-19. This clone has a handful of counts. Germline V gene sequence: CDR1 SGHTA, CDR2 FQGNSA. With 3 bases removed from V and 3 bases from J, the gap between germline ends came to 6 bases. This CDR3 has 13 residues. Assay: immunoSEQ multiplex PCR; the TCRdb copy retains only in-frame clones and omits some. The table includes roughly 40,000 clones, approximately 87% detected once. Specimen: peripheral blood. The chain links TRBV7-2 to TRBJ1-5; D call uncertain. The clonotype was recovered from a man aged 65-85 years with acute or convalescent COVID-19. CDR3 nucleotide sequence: TGTGCCAGCAGCTTCAATCCCAATCAGCCCCAGCATTTT. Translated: CASSFNPNQPQHF.